This entry concerns a single T cell receptor (beta chain). The antigen remains undetermined. This entry is derived from a study of CD8 T cells in Susac syndrome. General study findings and limits: As the study acknowledged, the number of individuals who were part of its TCR sequencing and HLA analysis was relatively small.

CD8+ and CD4+ T cells taken from blood had their TCR beta sequenced. TEMRA cells were FACS-enriched, with CD8+ and CD4+ T cells isolated negatively. The germline V gene has CDR1 LNHNV and CDR2 YYDKDF (reference sequence). CDR3 length: 12 residues. V dropped 0 bases and J dropped 10 bases, with 7 bases sitting between them. Reverse transcription of roughly 0.5 to 1 ug RNA used random hexamers. Amplification of TCR beta CDR3 across 54 Vbeta and 13 Jbeta was performed with immunoSEQ multiplex PCR. One entry per CDR3 protein, called by TCRdb with MiXCR from the immunoSEQ multiplex PCR reads. The sample carries approximately 230,000 distinct CDR3 sequences, 90% to 95% recorded once.

Input material: CD4+ T cells from PBMCs. The TCR was taken from a human donor with multiple sclerosis. J is TRBJ2-1 and V is TRBV15; D is undetermined. DNA for the CDR3: TGTGCCACCAGCAGAGATTCATGGGAGCAGTTCTTC. As protein: CATSRDSWEQFF.